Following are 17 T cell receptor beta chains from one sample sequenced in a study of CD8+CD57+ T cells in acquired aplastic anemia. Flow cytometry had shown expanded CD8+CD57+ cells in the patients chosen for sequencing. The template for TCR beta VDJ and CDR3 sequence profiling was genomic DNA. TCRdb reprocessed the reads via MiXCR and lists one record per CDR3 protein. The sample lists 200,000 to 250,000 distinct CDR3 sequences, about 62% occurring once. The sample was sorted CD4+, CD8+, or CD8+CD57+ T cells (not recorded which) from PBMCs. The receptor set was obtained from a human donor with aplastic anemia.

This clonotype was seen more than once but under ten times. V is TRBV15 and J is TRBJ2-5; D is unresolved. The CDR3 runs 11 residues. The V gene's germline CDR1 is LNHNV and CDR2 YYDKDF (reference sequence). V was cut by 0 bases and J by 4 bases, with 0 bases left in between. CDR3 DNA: TGTGCCACCAGCAGAGAAGAGACCCAGTACTTC. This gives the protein CATSREETQYF.

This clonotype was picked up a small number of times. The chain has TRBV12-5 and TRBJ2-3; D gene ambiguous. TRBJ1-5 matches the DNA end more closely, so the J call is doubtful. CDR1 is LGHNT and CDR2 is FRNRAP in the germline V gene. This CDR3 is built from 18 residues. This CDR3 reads CASGPPNSDGTALDTQHF. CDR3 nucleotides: TGTGCTAGTGGCCCACCCAACTCCGACGGAACCGCGTTAGATACGCAGCATTTT.

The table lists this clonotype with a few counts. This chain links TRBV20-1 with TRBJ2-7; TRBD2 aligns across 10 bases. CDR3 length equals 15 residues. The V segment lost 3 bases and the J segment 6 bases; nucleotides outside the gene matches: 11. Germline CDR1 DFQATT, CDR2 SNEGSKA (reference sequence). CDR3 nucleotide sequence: TGCAGTGCTAGTGGGCTAGCGGGGGTACCCAGCGAGCAGTACTTC. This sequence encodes CSASGLAGVPSEQYF.

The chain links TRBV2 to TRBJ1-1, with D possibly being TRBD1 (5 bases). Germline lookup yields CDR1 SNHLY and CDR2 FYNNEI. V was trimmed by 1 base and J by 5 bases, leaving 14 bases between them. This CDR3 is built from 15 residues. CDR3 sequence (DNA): TGTGCCAGCAGTGAAGGGAGGAGGGGCTGGACTGAAGCTTTCTTT. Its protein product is CASSEGRRGWTEAFF.

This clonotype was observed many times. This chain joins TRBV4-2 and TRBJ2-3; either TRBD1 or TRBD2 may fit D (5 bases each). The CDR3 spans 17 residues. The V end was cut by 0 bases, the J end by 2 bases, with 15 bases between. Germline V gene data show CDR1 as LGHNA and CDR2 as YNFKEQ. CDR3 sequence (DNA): TGTGCCAGCAGCCAAGAAGGGACGGCGAGCCCCACAGATACGCAGTATTTT. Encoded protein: CASSQEGTASPTDTQYF.

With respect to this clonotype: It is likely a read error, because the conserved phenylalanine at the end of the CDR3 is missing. CDR3 amino acids: CASSSSGSFNYEQYL. CDR3 bases: TGTGCCAGCAGTTCTAGCGGGAGCTTTAACTACGAGCAGTACCTC. The chain joins TRBV2 to TRBJ2-7; the match to TRBD2 covers 10 bases. Germline lookup yields CDR1 SNHLY and CDR2 FYNNEI. The length of the CDR3 is 15 residues. V lost 5 bases, J lost 3 bases, and 7 bases stayed unmatched.

The CDR3: CASSPPADTEAFF. CDR3 DNA sequence: TGTGCCAGCAGCCCCCCGGCGGACACTGAAGCTTTCTTT. The rearrangement links TRBV7-9 to TRBJ1-1; D call uncertain. The length of the CDR3 is 13 residues. V lost 5 bases and J lost 3, with 10 bases in between. Germline V lookup: CDR1 SEHNR, CDR2 FQNEAQ (reference sequence).

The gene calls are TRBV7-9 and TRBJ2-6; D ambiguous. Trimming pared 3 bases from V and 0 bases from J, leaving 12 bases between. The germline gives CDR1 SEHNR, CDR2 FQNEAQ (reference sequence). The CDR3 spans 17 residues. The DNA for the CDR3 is TGTGCCAGCAGCTTGACCAGGACGGGCTCTGGGGCCAACGTCCTGACTTTC. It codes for CASSLTRTGSGANVLTF.

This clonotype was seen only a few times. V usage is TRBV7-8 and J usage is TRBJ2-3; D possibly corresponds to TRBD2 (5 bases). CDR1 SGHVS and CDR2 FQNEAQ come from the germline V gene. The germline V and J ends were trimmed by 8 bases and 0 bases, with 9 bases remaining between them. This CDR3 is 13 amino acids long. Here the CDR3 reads CASDGGSTDTQYF. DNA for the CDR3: TGTGCCAGCGACGGAGGTAGCACAGATACGCAGTATTTT.

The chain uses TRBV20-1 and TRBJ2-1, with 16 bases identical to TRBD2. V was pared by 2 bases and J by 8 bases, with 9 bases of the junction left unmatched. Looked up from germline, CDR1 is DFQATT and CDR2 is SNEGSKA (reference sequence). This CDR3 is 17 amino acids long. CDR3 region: CSARSPGLAGGPYEQFF. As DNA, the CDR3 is TGCAGTGCTAGATCGCCGGGACTAGCGGGAGGGCCGTATGAGCAGTTCTTC.

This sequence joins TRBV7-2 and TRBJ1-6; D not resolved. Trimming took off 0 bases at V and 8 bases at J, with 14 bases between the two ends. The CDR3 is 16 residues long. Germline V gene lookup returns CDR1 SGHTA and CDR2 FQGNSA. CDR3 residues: CASSLAADGNYSPLHF. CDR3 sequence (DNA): TGTGCCAGCAGCTTAGCGGCCGACGGCAACTATTCACCCCTCCACTTT.

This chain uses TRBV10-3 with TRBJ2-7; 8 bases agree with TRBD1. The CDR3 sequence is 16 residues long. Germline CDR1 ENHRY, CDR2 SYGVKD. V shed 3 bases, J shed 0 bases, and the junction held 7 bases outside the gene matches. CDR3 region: CAISEIPGGGSYEQYF. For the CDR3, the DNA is TGTGCCATCAGTGAAATACCAGGGGGCGGCTCCTACGAGCAGTACTTC.

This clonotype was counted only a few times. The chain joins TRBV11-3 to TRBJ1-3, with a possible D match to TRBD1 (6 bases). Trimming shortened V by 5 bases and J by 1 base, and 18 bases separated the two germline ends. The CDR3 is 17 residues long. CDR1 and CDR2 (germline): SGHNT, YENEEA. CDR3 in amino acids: CASSPQTGALSGNTIYF. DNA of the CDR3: TGTGCCAGCAGCCCTCAGACAGGCGCCTTATCTGGAAACACCATATATTTT.

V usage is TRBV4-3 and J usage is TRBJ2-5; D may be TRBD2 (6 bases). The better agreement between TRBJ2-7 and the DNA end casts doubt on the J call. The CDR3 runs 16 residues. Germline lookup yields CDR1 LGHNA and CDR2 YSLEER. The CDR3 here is CASSQDAGSGSYEQYF. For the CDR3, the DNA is TGCGCCAGCAGCCAAGATGCGGGAAGCGGCTCCTACGAGCAGTACTTC.

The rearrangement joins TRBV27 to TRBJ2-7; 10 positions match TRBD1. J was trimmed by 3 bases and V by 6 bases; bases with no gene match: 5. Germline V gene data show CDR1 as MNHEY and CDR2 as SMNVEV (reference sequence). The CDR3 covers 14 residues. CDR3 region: CASRPGQGIYEQYF. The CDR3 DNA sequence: TGTGCCAGCAGACCGGGACAGGGGATCTACGAGCAGTACTTC.

CDR3 sequence reads: CASSDHPARGRETQYF. Here the CDR3 DNA reads TGTGCCAGCAGCGACCACCCTGCACGGGGTAGAGAGACCCAGTACTTC. The rearrangement uses TRBV7-2 and TRBJ2-5, with D tentatively TRBD2 (5 bases). Germline V gene lookup returns CDR1 SGHTA and CDR2 FQGNSA. V lost 5 bases and J 4 bases, leaving 20 bases between the germline ends. The CDR3 consists of 16 residues.

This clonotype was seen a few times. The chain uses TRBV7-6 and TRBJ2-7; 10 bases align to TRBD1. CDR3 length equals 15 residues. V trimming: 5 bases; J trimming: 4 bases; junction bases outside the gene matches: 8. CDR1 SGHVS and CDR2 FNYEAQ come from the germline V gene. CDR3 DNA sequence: TGTGCCAGCAGCCCGGACGCGGGACAGGGGTACGAGCAGTACTTC. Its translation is CASSPDAGQGYEQYF.